This T cell receptor beta chain is from a study of T cell responses to AZD1222 COVID-19 vaccine. Repertoires were generated with immunoSEQ multiplex PCR, while TCRdb's copy carries only in-frame clones and drops some. This table has more than 150,000 clones, 90% appearing once. V was cut by 7 bases and J by 7 bases, with 14 bases left in between. The CDR3 length is 14 residues. CDR1 LNHDA and CDR2 SQIVND come from the germline V gene (reference sequence). The chain carries TRBV19 and TRBJ1-6; a weak D match, TRBD1 (6 bases). The receptor was derived from an adult in good health. This specimen was peripheral blood, taken on day 0 of AZD1222 vaccination. CDR3 nucleotide sequence: TGTGCCAGTAAAGACCAGGGGCGAAATTCACCCCTCCACTTT. It yields the protein CASKDQGRNSPLHF.